This T cell receptor (beta chain) was profiled in a study of OX40 agonist ivuxolimab in advanced cancers. Study-level background: Patients undergoing dose escalation presented with hepatocellular carcinoma, melanoma, renal cell or head and neck cancer. With a range of roughly 20 to 90, age averaged approximately 60 years, and 65% to 85% were male. Study-level results: By week 6 at 0.1 to 3.0 mg/kg, blood CD4+ and CD8+ T cells had expanded clonally.

Generated by immunoSEQ multiplex PCR, the TCRdb table keeps only in-frame clones and is missing some. The sample has 70,000 to 85,000 clones, about 94% seen once. As for this clone: Its target is not known.

Autoimmune disease history or systemic immunosuppression disqualified patients. Trimming took off 2 bases at V and 1 base at J, with 6 bases between the two ends. This CDR3 is built from 15 residues. Germline V gene sequence: CDR1 MDHEN, CDR2 SYDVKM. This chain joins TRBV28 and TRBJ2-6, with D unresolved. This TCR was sampled from an adult with an advanced solid tumor such as melanoma, head and neck, liver or kidney cancer. This specimen was CD4+ or CD8+ T cells sorted from blood, taken in a trial of the OX40 agonist ivuxolimab. CDR3: CASSLLGSGANVLTF. CDR3 coding DNA: TGTGCCAGCAGTTTACTGGGGTCTGGGGCCAACGTCCTGACTTTC.